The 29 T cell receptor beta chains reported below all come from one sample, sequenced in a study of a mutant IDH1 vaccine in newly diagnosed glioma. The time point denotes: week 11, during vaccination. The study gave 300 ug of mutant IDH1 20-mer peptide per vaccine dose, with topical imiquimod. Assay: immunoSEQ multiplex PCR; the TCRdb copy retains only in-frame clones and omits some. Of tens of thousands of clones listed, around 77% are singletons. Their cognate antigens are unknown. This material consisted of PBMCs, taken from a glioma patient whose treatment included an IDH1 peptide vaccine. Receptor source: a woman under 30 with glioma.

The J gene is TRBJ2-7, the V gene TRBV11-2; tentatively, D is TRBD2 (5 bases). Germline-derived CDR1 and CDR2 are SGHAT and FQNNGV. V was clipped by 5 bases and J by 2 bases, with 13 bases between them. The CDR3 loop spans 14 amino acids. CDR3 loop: CASSTWTVAYEQYF. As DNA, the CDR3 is TGTGCCAGCAGCACGTGGACTGTCGCCTACGAGCAGTACTTC.

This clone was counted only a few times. The chain's CDR3 is CASSLEWDTEAFF. CDR3 in DNA: TGTGCCAGCAGCTTAGAATGGGACACTGAAGCTTTCTTT. The chain combines TRBV7-6 with TRBJ1-1; D gene unclear. Germline V gives CDR1 SGHVS, CDR2 FNYEAQ. Trimming pared 1 base from V and 3 bases from J, leaving 6 bases between. The CDR3 runs to 13 residues.

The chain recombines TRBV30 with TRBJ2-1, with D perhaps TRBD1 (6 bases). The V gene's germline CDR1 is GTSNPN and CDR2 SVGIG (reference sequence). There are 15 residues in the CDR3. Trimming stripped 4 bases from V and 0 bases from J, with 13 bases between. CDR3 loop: CAWTTGQSSYNEQFF. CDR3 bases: TGTGCCTGGACAACTGGACAGAGCTCCTACAATGAGCAGTTCTTC. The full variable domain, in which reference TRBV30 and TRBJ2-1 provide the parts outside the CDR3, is SQTIHQWPATLVQPVGSPLSLECTVEGTSNPNLYWYRQAAGRGLQLLFYSVGIGQISSEVPQNLSASRPQDRQFILSSKKLLLSDSGFYLCAWTTGQSSYNEQFFGPGTRLTVL.

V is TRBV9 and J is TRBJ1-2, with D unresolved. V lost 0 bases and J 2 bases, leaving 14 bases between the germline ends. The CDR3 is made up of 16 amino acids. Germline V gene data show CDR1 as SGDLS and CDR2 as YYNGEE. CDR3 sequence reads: CASSVGQLVGNYGYTF. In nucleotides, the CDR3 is TGTGCCAGCAGCGTAGGGCAATTGGTGGGGAACTATGGCTACACCTTC.

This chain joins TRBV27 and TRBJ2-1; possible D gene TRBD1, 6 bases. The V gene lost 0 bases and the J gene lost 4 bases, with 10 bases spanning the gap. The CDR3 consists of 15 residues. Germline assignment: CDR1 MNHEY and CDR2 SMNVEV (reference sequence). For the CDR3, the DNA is TGTGCCAGCAGTTTATCAAAGACAGGATACAATGAGCAGTTCTTC. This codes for CASSLSKTGYNEQFF.

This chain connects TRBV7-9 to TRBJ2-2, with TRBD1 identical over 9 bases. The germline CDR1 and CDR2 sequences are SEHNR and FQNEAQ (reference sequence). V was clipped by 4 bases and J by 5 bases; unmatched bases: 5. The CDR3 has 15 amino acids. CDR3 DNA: TGTGCCAGCAGCTCCAACAGGGGGCGGACCGGGGAGCTGTTTTTT. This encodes CASSSNRGRTGELFF.

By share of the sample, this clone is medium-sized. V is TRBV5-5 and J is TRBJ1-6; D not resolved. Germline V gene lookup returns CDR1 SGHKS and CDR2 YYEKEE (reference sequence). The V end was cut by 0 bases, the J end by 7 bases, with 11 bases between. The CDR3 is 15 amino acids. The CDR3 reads CASSLAGQENSPLHF. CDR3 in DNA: TGTGCCAGCAGCTTGGCCGGGCAGGAGAATTCACCCCTCCACTTT.

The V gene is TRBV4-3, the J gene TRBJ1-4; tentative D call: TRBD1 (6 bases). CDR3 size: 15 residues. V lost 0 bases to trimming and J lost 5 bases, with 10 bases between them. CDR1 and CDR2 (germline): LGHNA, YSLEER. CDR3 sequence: CASSQEAGDNEKLFF. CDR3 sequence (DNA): TGCGCCAGCAGCCAAGAGGCAGGGGACAATGAAAAACTGTTTTTT.

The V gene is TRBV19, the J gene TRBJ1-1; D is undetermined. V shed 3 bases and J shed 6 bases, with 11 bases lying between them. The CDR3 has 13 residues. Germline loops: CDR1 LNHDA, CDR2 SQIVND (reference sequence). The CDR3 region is CASSIPPQAEAFF. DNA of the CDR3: TGTGCCAGTAGTATCCCACCGCAGGCTGAAGCTTTCTTT. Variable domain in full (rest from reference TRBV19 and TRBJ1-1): DGGITQSPKYLFRKEGQNVTLSCEQNLNHDAMYWYRQDPGQGLRLIYYSQIVNDFQKGDIAEGYSVSREKKESFPLTVTSAQKNPTAFYLCASSIPPQAEAFFGQGTRLTVV.

CDR3 protein: CSVSGGIDEQFF. CDR3 in DNA: TGCAGCGTTTCTGGGGGGATCGATGAGCAGTTCTTC. The chain links TRBV29-1 to TRBJ2-1; perhaps TRBD2 as D (6 bases). Germline assignment: CDR1 SQVTM and CDR2 ANQGSEA. The CDR3 has 12 residues. The V end was cut by 5 bases, the J end by 8 bases, with 13 bases between.

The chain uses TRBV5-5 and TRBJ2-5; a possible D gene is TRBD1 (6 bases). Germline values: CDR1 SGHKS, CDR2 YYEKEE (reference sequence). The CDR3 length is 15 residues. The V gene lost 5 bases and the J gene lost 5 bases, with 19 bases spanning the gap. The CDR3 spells CASSMPQGPGETQYF. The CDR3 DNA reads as TGTGCCAGCAGTATGCCCCAGGGGCCGGGGGAGACCCAGTACTTC.

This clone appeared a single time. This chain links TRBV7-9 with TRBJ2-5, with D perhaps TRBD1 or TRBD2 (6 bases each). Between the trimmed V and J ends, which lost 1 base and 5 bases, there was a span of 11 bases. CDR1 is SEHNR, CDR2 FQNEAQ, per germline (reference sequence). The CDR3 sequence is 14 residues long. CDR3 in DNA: TGTGCCAGCAGCTTAGAGAGAGGGGGGGAGACCCAGTACTTC. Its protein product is CASSLERGGETQYF.

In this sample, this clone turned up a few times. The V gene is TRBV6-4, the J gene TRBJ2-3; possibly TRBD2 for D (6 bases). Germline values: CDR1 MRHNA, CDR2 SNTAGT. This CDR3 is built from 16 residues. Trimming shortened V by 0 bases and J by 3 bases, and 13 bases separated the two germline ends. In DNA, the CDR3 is TGTGCCAGCAGTGACTCTAGGGACTCCGCGACAGATACGCAGTATTTT. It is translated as CASSDSRDSATDTQYF.

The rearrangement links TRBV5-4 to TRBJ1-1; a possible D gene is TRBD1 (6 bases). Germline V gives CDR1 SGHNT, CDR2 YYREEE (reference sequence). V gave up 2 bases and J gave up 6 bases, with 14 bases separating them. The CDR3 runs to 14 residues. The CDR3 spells CASSFTGPGAEAFF. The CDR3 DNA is TGTGCCAGCAGCTTCACAGGGCCGGGGGCTGAAGCTTTCTTT.

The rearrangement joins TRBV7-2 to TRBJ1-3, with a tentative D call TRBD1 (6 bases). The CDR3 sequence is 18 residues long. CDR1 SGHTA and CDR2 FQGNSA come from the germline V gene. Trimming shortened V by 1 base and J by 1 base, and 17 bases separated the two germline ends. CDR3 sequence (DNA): TGTGCCAGCAGCTTAGGGGGGGCCGGAGGACAATCTGGAAACACCATATATTTT. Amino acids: CASSLGGAGGQSGNTIYF.

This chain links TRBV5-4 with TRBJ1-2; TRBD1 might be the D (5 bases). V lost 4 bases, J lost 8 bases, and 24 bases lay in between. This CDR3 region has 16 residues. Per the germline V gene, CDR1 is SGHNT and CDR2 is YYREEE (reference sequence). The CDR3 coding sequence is TGTGCCAGCAGCAGTCCCCGGGACGGCTCTATTAAGGGCTACACCTTC. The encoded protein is CASSSPRDGSIKGYTF. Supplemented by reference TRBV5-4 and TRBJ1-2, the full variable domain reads ETGVTQSPTHLIKTRGQQVTLRCSSQSGHNTVSWYQQALGQGPQFIFQYYREEENGRGNFPPRFSGLQFPNYSSELNVNALELDDSALYLCASSSPRDGSIKGYTFGSGTRLTVV.

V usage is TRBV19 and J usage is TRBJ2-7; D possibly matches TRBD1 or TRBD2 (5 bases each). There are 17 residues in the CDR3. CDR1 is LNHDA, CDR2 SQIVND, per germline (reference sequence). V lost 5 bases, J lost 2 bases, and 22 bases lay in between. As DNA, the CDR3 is TGTGCCAGTAGTCAAAGAAACACCCGGGACGGTACCTACGAGCAGTACTTC. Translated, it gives CASSQRNTRDGTYEQYF.

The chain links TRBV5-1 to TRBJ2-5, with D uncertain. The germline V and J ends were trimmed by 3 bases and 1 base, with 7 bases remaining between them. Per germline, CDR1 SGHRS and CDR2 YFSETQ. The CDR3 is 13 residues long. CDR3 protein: CASSSYFQETQYF. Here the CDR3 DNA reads TGCGCCAGCAGCTCCTATTTCCAAGAGACCCAGTACTTC.

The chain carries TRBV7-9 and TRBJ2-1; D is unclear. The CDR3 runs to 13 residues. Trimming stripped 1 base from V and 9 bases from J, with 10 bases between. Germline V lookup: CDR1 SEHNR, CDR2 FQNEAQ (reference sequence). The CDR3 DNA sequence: TGTGCCAGCAGCTTAGTGGTCGCAAGTGAGCAGTTCTTC. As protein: CASSLVVASEQFF.

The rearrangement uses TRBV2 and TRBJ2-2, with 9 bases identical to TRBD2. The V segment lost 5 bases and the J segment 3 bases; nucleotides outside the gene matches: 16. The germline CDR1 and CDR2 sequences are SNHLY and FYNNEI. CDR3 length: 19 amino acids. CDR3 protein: CASSYRVAGGPGDTGELFF. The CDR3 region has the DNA TGTGCCAGCAGTTATCGGGTGGCGGGAGGGCCCGGTGACACCGGGGAGCTGTTTTTT.

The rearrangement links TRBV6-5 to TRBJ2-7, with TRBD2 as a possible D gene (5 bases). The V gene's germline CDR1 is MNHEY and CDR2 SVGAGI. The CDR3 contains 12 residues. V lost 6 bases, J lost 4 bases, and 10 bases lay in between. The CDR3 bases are TGTGCCAGCAGCCCGGGATCTTACGAGCAGTACTTC. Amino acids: CASSPGSYEQYF.

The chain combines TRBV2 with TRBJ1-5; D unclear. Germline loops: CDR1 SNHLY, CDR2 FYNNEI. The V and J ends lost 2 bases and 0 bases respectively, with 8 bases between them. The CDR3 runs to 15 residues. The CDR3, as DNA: TGTGCCAGCAGTGAATACCGCTATAGCAATCAGCCCCAGCATTTT. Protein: CASSEYRYSNQPQHF. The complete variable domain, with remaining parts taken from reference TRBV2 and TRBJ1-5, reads EPEVTQTPSHQVTQMGQEVILRCVPISNHLYFYWYRQILGQKVEFLVSFYNNEISEKSEIFDDQFSVERPDGSNFTLKIRSTKLEDSAMYFCASSEYRYSNQPQHFGDGTRLSIL.

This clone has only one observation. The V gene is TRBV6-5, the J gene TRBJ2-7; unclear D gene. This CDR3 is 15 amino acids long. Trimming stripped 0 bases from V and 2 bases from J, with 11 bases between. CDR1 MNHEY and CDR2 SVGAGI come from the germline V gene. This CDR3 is CASSYSGSLPYEQYF. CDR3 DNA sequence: TGTGCCAGCAGTTACTCGGGCAGCCTTCCCTACGAGCAGTACTTC.

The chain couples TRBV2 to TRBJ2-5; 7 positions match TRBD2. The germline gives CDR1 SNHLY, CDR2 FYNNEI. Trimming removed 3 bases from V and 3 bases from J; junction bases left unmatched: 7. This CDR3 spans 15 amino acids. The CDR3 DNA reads TGTGCCAGCAGTGATGTGGGAGGGCAAAAAGAGACCCAGTACTTC. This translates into CASSDVGGQKETQYF.

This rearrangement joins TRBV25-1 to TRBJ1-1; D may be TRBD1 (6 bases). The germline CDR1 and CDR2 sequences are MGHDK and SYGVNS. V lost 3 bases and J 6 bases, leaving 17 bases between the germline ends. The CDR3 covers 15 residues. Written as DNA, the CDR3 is TGTGCCAGCAGTGATGACAGGATCGGGGGTTCTGAAGCTTTCTTT. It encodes CASSDDRIGGSEAFF.

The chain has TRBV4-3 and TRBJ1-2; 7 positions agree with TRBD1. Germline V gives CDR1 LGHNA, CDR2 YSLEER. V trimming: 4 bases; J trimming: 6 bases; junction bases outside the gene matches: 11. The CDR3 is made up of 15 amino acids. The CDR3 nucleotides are TGCGCCAGCAGCCTCCTCTGGGGAGGGGGCCATGGCTACACCTTC. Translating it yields CASSLLWGGGHGYTF.

The CDR3 nucleotides read TGTGCCAGCAGCTTGGAGGGACACGTCACAGATACGCAGTATTTT. Translated, it gives CASSLEGHVTDTQYF. The chain links TRBV5-5 to TRBJ2-3, with a tentative D call TRBD1 (6 bases). The CDR3 contains 15 residues. The ends were cut back, 0 bases at V and 2 bases at J, with 10 bases in the middle. The germline gives CDR1 SGHKS, CDR2 YYEKEE (reference sequence).

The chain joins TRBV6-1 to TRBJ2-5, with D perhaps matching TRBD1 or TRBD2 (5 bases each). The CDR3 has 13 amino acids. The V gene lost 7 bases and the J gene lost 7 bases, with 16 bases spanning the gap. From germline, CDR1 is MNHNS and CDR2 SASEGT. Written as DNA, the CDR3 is TGTGCCAGCAAGACAGAGGCCCGGGGGACCCAGTACTTC. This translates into CASKTEARGTQYF.

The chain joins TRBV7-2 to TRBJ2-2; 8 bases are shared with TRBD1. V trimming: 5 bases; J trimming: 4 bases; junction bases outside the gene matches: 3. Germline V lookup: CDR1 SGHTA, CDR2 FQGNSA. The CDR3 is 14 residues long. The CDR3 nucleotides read TGTGCCAGCAGCCTGGGACAGGTCACCGGGGAGCTGTTTTTT. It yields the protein CASSLGQVTGELFF.